This passage covers 14 T cell receptor beta chains from one sample sequenced in a study of cytomegalovirus exposure and HLA in healthy donors. Primers included in the PCR were 60 Vbeta and 13 Jbeta primers. Libraries were prepared by immunoSEQ multiplex PCR; TCRdb keeps only in-frame clonotypes and omits some of them. The data contain 100,000 or so clones, under 80% of them singletons. Sequencing used PBMCs. These receptors originate from a man aged 25 to 45 in good health and CMV-seropositive.

V gene TRBV27 combines with J gene TRBJ1-2, with TRBD1 matching 8 bases. The CDR3 has 16 residues. The germline gives CDR1 MNHEY, CDR2 SMNVEV (reference sequence). Trimming cost V 7 bases and J 4 bases; bases outside gene matches: 14. CDR3 loop: CASNPVGVGTGYGYTF. The CDR3, as DNA: TGTGCCAGCAATCCGGTAGGGGTAGGGACAGGCTATGGCTACACCTTC.

V is TRBV6-1 and J is TRBJ1-3, with 7 bases lining up with TRBD1. CDR3 length equals 15 residues. Germline CDR1 reads MNHNS; CDR2 reads SASEGT. With V trimmed by 1 base and J by 3 bases, 3 bases remained unmatched. Here the CDR3 DNA reads TGTGCCAGCAGTGAAGAGACAGGGAGTGGAAACACCATATATTTT. Residues: CASSEETGSGNTIYF.

This clone has a handful of counts. The V and J genes are TRBV28 and TRBJ1-2, with D possibly TRBD1 on 5 matching bases. Per the germline V gene, CDR1 is MDHEN and CDR2 is SYDVKM. The CDR3 length is 14 residues. Trimming took 4 bases from V and 0 from J, leaving 9 bases between them. This CDR3 is CASSYDSSNYGYTF. In nucleotides, the CDR3 is TGTGCCAGCAGTTACGACAGTTCTAACTATGGCTACACCTTC.

The CDR3 DNA is TGCAGCGTTGAAGACAGGGGACGGGGTCAGCCCCAGCATTTT. Translating gives CSVEDRGRGQPQHF. The rearrangement uses TRBV29-1 and TRBJ1-5; weak D call: TRBD1 (6 bases). The V gene's germline CDR1 is SQVTM and CDR2 ANQGSEA. This CDR3 is 14 amino acids long. With 0 bases removed from V and 6 bases from J, the gap between germline ends came to 12 bases.

The J gene is TRBJ2-5, the V gene TRBV5-6, with 8 bases fitting TRBD1. The J call could be wrong; TRBJ2-7 is a better fit for the DNA end. The V gene's germline CDR1 is SGHDT and CDR2 YYEEEE. The CDR3 has 14 amino acids. The chain's CDR3 is CASSYGQGAYEQYF. Here the CDR3 DNA reads TGTGCCAGCAGCTATGGACAGGGCGCCTACGAGCAGTACTTC.

The CDR3 bases are TGTGCCAGCACCCCCGGCGGGGGGCCGAAAGAGACCCAGTACTTC. Encoded protein: CASTPGGGPKETQYF. The rearrangement uses TRBV6-5 and TRBJ2-5; 8 bases match TRBD2. V dropped 7 bases and J dropped 3; count of bases not matched to a gene: 10. CDR3 length: 15 residues. Germline assignment: CDR1 MNHEY and CDR2 SVGAGI.

The genes are TRBV10-3 and TRBJ1-5, with TRBD1 matching over 9 bases. The V and J ends lost 10 bases and 7 bases, in that order; junction bases with no gene match: 8. CDR3 length equals 13 residues. CDR1 is ENHRY, CDR2 SYGVKD, per germline. CDR3 DNA sequence: TGTGCCACAAAAACGGGACAGGGACAGCCCCAGCATTTT. Encoded protein: CATKTGQGQPQHF.

The gene calls are TRBV7-9 and TRBJ1-1; D is perhaps TRBD1 (5 bases). This CDR3 is built from 13 residues. Trimming left V 5 bases short and J 8 bases short, with 15 bases between. Per the germline V gene, CDR1 is SEHNR and CDR2 is FQNEAQ (reference sequence). The CDR3 DNA reads TGTGCCAGCAGCGAGACAGCGAGGTGGGAAGCTTTCTTT. Its protein product is CASSETARWEAFF.

Notes on this clone: One end of the junction is discordant with germline, which a read error may explain. The gene calls are TRBV7-9 and TRBJ1-1; D gene ambiguous. Germline V gene data show CDR1 as SEHNR and CDR2 as FQNEAQ (reference sequence). The CDR3 length is 12 residues. The DNA for the CDR3 is TGTTCCAGCAGCTCCCCTGGCAGGGAAGCTTTCTTT. Protein sequence: CSSSSPGREAFF. The full variable domain, its missing parts supplied by reference TRBV7-9 and TRBJ1-1, is DTGVSQNPRHKITKRGQNVTFRCDPISEHNRLYWYRQTLGQGPEFLTYFQNEAQLEKSRLLSDRFSAERPKGSFSTLEIQRTEQGDSAMYLCSSSSPGREAFFGQGTRLTVV.

This clone was picked up a small number of times. This rearrangement joins TRBV15 to TRBJ2-7; D may be TRBD2 (6 bases). Trimming took off 3 bases at V and 2 bases at J, with 11 bases between the two ends. This CDR3 is 14 amino acids long. Germline CDR1 reads LNHNV; CDR2 reads YYDKDF (reference sequence). The CDR3 DNA follows: TGTGCCACCAGCAGGGGGGGTGCAACCTACGAGCAGTACTTC. It encodes CATSRGGATYEQYF. Supplemented by reference TRBV15 and TRBJ2-7, the full variable domain reads DAMVIQNPRYQVTQFGKPVTLSCSQTLNHNVMYWYQQKSSQAPKLLFHYYDKDFNNEADTPDNFQSRRPNTSFCFLDIRSPGLGDTAMYLCATSRGGATYEQYFGPGTRLTVT.

The V and J genes are TRBV4-2 and TRBJ2-3, with 8 bases that match TRBD2. V shed 5 bases, J shed 5 bases, and the junction held 12 bases outside the gene matches. The germline V gene has CDR1 LGHNA and CDR2 YNFKEQ. This CDR3 has 16 residues. The CDR3 DNA reads as TGTGCCAGCAGCTCACCAACTAGCGGAGGCTTAGATACGCAGTATTTT. Translating it yields CASSSPTSGGLDTQYF.

The rearrangement joins TRBV19 to TRBJ2-1; D is possibly TRBD1 (6 bases). Germline CDR1 is LNHDA and CDR2 is SQIVND (reference sequence). The CDR3 has 15 residues. Deletions cut 0 bases from V and 11 bases from J, with 17 bases between. Written as DNA, the CDR3 is TGTGCCAGTAGTATAGATCTTGATTTCAGGGGTAAGCAGTTCTTC. Translating it yields CASSIDLDFRGKQFF.

The chain uses TRBV28 and TRBJ1-5, with D perhaps TRBD1 (5 bases). The CDR3 contains 14 residues. In germline, CDR1 is MDHEN, CDR2 SYDVKM. Trimming stripped 4 bases from V and 6 bases from J, with 13 bases between. CDR3 coding DNA: TGTGCCAGCAGTTCGAACAGGTTCGGTCAGCCCCAGCATTTT. Amino acids: CASSSNRFGQPQHF.

The chain is built from TRBV14 and TRBJ2-3, with TRBD2 matching over 11 bases. V trimming: 4 bases; J trimming: 0 bases; junction bases outside the gene matches: 3. Germline V CDR1 and CDR2: SGHDN, FVKESK. The CDR3 has 16 amino acids. The CDR3 here is CASSLRLAGSTDTQYF. DNA for the CDR3: TGTGCCAGCAGCCTTAGACTAGCGGGGAGCACAGATACGCAGTATTTT.